A selection of T cell receptor beta chains follows, all from one sample in a study of blood T cell repertoires in COVID-19. The protocol was immunoSEQ multiplex PCR, while the TCRdb copy is restricted to in-frame clones and leaves out a portion. The sample consists of a few hundred thousand clones, 90% of them appearing once. The sample was peripheral blood. Receptor source: a woman between 45 and 60 years old with COVID-19, enrolled during active disease. CDR3s include the opening cysteine and the closing phenylalanine or tryptophan. The order of the fields is clone size, J gene, V gene, D gene, CDR3 protein, CDR3 DNA. A D gene is named only where the DNA matches it firmly. Size is omitted from some rows. Given values are once, few, many or a class for expanded clones.

>few|TRBJ1-5|TRBV5-1|TRBD1
CASSLSGGRNQPQHF
TGCGCCAGCAGCTTGTCAGGGGGCAGGAATCAGCCCCAGCATTTT
>.|TRBJ2-7|TRBV29-1|TRBD2
CSVVSGSYEQYF
TGCAGCGTTGTCAGCGGGAGCTACGAGCAGTACTTC
>.|TRBJ2-7|TRBV6-6|TRBD2
CASRWTSGSREQYF
TGTGCCAGCAGATGGACTAGCGGGAGTCGCGAGCAGTACTTC
>.|TRBJ2-7|TRBV19|TRBD2
CASSTWTGGRGVREQYF
TGTGCCAGTAGTACCTGGACAGGCGGGAGGGGGGTACGGGAGCAGTACTTC
>once|TRBJ1-1|TRBV7-9|.
CASSLGAETEAFF
TGTGCCAGCAGCTTGGGGGCAGAGACTGAAGCTTTCTTT
>.|TRBJ2-7|TRBV19|.
CASSKQQLANSGEQYF
TGTGCCAGTAGTAAACAGCAATTGGCTAATTCCGGCGAGCAGTACTTC
>.|TRBJ1-1|TRBV29-1|.
CSVAQGVTEAFF
TGCAGCGTTGCGCAGGGTGTCACTGAAGCTTTCTTT
>.|TRBJ1-5|TRBV30|TRBD1
CAWSHRDRGNSQPQHF
TGTGCCTGGAGTCACCGGGACAGGGGGAATTCTCAGCCCCAGCATTTT
>once|TRBJ2-7|TRBV10-3|TRBD1
CATSTGGGYEQYF
TGTGCCACCTCGACAGGGGGAGGCTACGAGCAGTACTTC
>.|TRBJ1-6|TRBV11-2|TRBD1
CASSLRGTGTYNSPLHF
TGTGCCAGCAGCTTAAGGGGGACAGGTACCTATAATTCACCCCTCCACTTT
>.|TRBJ1-5|TRBV30|TRBD1
CALGGDRGFNQPQHF
TGTGCCTTAGGGGGTGACAGGGGATTCAATCAGCCCCAGCATTTT
>.|TRBJ2-7|TRBV7-8|TRBD1
CASSSRSGTVPYEQYF
TGTGCCAGCAGTTCAAGGTCCGGGACAGTTCCCTACGAGCAGTACTTC
>.|TRBJ2-6|TRBV19|.
CASRRPRSSGANVLTF
TGTGCCAGTAGACGACCACGGAGCTCTGGGGCCAACGTCCTGACTTTC
>.|TRBJ2-3|TRBV11-2|TRBD2
CASSRPRAGELDTQYF
TGTGCCAGCAGCCGTCCCCGAGCGGGAGAGTTAGATACGCAGTATTTT
>.|TRBJ1-2|TRBV18|.
CASSREGTAYGYTF
TGTGCCAGCTCACGCGAGGGGACTGCTTATGGCTACACCTTC
>.|TRBJ2-3|TRBV2|.
CASKFERIGTDTQYF
TGTGCCAGCAAATTTGAGAGGATCGGCACAGATACGCAGTATTTT
>.|TRBJ2-1|TRBV30|.
CAWSVRADNEQFF
TGTGCCTGGAGTGTAAGAGCGGACAATGAGCAGTTCTTC
>.|TRBJ1-2|TRBV5-1|TRBD1
CASSLDRDRGDGYTF
TGCGCCAGCAGCTTGGATCGGGACAGGGGAGATGGCTACACCTTC
>.|TRBJ2-7|TRBV18|.
CASSETTDYEQYF
TGTGCCAGCTCAGAAACGACAGATTACGAGCAGTACTTC
>.|TRBJ2-7|TRBV9|TRBD2
CASSGAQLAGLTPQYF
TGTGCCAGCAGCGGCGCCCAGCTAGCGGGCCTAACTCCGCAGTACTTC
>.|TRBJ2-5|TRBV11-3|TRBD2
CASSLAGSGKETQYF
TGTGCCAGCAGCTTAGCGGGTAGCGGGAAAGAGACCCAGTACTTC
>.|TRBJ2-5|TRBV6-1|.
CASSASNGTPDGKGQYF
TGTGCCAGCAGTGCCAGCAATGGGACACCCGACGGGAAGGGCCAGTACTTC
>.|TRBJ1-2|TRBV2|TRBD1
CASRVGQVKYDGYTF
TGTGCCAGCAGAGTTGGACAGGTGAAGTATGATGGCTACACCTTC
>.|TRBJ2-7|TRBV7-2|TRBD2
CASSVGLADTMEQYF
TGTGCCAGCAGCGTCGGACTAGCGGATACGATGGAGCAGTACTTC
>once|TRBJ2-7|TRBV19|TRBD2
CASSMAAGGAYEQYF
TGTGCCAGTAGTATGGCGGCGGGAGGCGCCTACGAGCAGTACTTC
>.|TRBJ2-7|TRBV19|.
CASTRTPSSYEQYF
TGTGCCAGTACTCGGACACCGAGCTCCTACGAGCAGTACTTC
>.|TRBJ1-2|TRBV18|TRBD1
CASSRADRGPYGYTF
TGTGCCAGCTCACGAGCGGACAGGGGGCCCTATGGCTACACCTTC
>.|TRBJ1-5|TRBV6-2/TRBV6-3|.
CASSYVGHHQPQHF
TGTGCCAGCAGTTACGTTGGGCACCATCAGCCCCAGCATTTT
>.|TRBJ1-2|TRBV6-5|.
CASSFRVGGYTF
TGTGCCAGCAGTTTCAGGGTGGGGGGCTACACCTTC
>.|TRBJ1-2|TRBV19|.
CASIGFLNYGYTF
TGTGCCAGTATCGGTTTCTTAAACTATGGCTACACCTTC
>.|TRBJ1-2|TRBV28|TRBD1
CASKTGNYGYTF
TGTGCCAGTAAGACAGGGAACTATGGCTACACCTTC
>.|TRBJ1-1|TRBV4-1|.
CASSLTDRNTEAFF
TGCGCCAGCAGTCTAACGGACAGGAACACTGAAGCTTTCTTT
>.|TRBJ1-1|TRBV10-3|.
CAITQEFTVAEAFF
TGTGCCATCACCCAGGAATTTACGGTCGCTGAAGCTTTCTTT
>.|TRBJ2-7|TRBV19|TRBD2
CASSFPGTSGSSYEQYF
TGTGCCAGTAGTTTTCCCGGGACTAGCGGTAGCTCCTACGAGCAGTACTTC
>.|TRBJ2-2|TRBV2|TRBD2
CASSDLTSGTGELFF
TGTGCCAGCAGTGATTTGACTAGCGGCACCGGGGAGCTGTTTTTT
>.|TRBJ2-2|TRBV7-6|.
CASSFQLPTYQTGELFF
TGTGCCAGCAGCTTCCAACTTCCTACCTACCAAACCGGGGAGCTGTTTTTT
>.|TRBJ2-1|TRBV5-1|TRBD2
CASRYSGSSYNEQFF
TGCGCCAGCAGATATAGCGGGAGCTCCTACAATGAGCAGTTCTTC
>.|TRBJ2-5|TRBV5-4|TRBD1
CASSYTGGKDQETQYF
TGTGCCAGCAGTTACACAGGGGGCAAAGACCAAGAGACCCAGTACTTC
>.|TRBJ2-1|TRBV7-6|TRBD1
CASSFDRVGNNEQFF
TGTGCCAGCAGCTTTGACAGGGTGGGGAACAATGAGCAGTTCTTC
>few|TRBJ1-1|TRBV29-1|TRBD1
CSVVKGGQGSTEAFF
TGCAGCGTTGTAAAGGGGGGACAGGGGAGCACTGAAGCTTTCTTT
>.|TRBJ2-5|TRBV11-2|.
CASSPSKRVETQYF
TGTGCCAGCAGCCCTTCAAAGCGGGTAGAGACCCAGTACTTC
>.|TRBJ2-1|TRBV25-1|TRBD2
CASSTSGLQNEQFF
TGTGCCAGCAGTACTAGCGGTCTACAGAATGAGCAGTTCTTC